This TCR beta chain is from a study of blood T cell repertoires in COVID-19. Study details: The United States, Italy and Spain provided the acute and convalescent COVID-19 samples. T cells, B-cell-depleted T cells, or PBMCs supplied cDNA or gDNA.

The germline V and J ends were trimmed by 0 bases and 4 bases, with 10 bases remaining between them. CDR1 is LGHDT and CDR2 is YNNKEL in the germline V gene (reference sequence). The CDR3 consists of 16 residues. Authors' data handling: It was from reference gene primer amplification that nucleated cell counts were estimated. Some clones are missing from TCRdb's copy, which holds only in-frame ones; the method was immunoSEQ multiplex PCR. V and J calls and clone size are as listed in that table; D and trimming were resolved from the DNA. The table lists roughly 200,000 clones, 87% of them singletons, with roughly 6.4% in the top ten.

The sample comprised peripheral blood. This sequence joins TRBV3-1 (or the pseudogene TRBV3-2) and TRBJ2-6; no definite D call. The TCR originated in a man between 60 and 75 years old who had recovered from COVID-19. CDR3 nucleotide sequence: TGTGCCAGCAGCCAAGATTTCACGCAGGGGGCCAACGTCCTGACTTTC. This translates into CASSQDFTQGANVLTF.